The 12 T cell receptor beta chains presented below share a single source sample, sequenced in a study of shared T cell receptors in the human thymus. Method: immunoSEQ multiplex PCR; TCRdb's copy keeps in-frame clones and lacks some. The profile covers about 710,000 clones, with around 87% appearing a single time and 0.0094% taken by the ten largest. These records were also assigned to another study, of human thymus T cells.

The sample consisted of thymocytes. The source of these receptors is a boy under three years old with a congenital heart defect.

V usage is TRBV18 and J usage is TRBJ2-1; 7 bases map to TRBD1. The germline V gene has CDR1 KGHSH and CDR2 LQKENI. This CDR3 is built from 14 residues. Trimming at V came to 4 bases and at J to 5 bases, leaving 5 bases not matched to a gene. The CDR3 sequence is CASSRGTANNEQFF. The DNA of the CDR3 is TGTGCCAGCTCACGAGGGACAGCAAACAATGAGCAGTTCTTC.

The CDR3 loop is CSVEDPSGGARAKNIQYF. DNA of the CDR3: TGCAGCGTTGAAGATCCTAGCGGGGGGGCACGGGCCAAAAACATTCAGTACTTC. This chain links TRBV29-1 with TRBJ2-4; 12 bases are a match to TRBD2. The junction had 7 bases not matched to a gene; V was cut back by 0 bases and J by 1 base. Germline-derived CDR1 and CDR2 are SQVTM and ANQGSEA. CDR3 length: 18 residues. Looking up the rest from reference TRBV29-1 and TRBJ2-4 gives the full variable domain: SAVISQKPSRDICQRGTSLTIQCQVDSQVTMMFWYRQQPGQSLTLIATANQGSEATYESGFVIDKFPISRPNLTFSTLTVSNMSPEDSSIYLCSVEDPSGGARAKNIQYFGAGTRLSVL.

The CDR3 DNA is TGCGCCAGCAGCTTTACCGGGGGAATGGACAATGAGCAGTTCTTC. It specifies CASSFTGGMDNEQFF. V usage is TRBV5-1 and J usage is TRBJ2-1; D may be TRBD2 (6 bases). Trimming shortened V by 2 bases and J by 5 bases, and 14 bases separated the two germline ends. CDR1 and CDR2 (germline): SGHRS, YFSETQ. This CDR3 is 15 amino acids long. The variable domain in full, completed from reference TRBV5-1 and TRBJ2-1, reads KAGVTQTPRYLIKTRGQQVTLSCSPISGHRSVSWYQQTPGQGLQFLFEYFSETQRNKGNFPGRFSGRQFSNSRSEMNVSTLELGDSALYLCASSFTGGMDNEQFFGPGTRLTVL.

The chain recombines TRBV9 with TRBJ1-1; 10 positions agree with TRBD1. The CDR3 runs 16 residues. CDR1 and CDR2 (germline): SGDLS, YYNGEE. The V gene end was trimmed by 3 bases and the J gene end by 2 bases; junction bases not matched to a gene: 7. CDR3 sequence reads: CASSDRDRGYNTEAFF. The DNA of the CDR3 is TGTGCCAGCAGCGACCGGGACAGGGGCTACAACACTGAAGCTTTCTTT. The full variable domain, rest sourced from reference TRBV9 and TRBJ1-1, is DSGVTQTPKHLITATGQRVTLRCSPRSGDLSVYWYQQSLDQGLQFLIQYYNGEERAKGNILERFSAQQFPDLHSELNLSSLELGDSALYFCASSDRDRGYNTEAFFGQGTRLTVV.

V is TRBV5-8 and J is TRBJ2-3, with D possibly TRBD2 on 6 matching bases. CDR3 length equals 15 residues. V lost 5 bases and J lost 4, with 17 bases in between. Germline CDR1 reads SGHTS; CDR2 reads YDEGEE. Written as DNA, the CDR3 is TGTGCCAGCAGTCGACGGGAGAATTCAGCAGATACGCAGTATTTT. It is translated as CASSRRENSADTQYF.

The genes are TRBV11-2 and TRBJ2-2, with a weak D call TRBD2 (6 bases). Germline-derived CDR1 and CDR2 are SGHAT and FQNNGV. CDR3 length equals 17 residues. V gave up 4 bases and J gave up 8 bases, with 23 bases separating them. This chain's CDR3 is CASSSSRDFIRVGELFF. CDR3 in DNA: TGTGCCAGCAGCTCGTCTCGGGACTTCATTCGGGTTGGGGAGCTGTTTTTT. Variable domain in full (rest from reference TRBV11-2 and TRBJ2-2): EAGVAQSPRYKIIEKRQSVAFWCNPISGHATLYWYQQILGQGPKLLIQFQNNGVVDDSQLPKDRFSAERLKGVDSTLKIQPAKLEDSAVYLCASSSSRDFIRVGELFFGEGSRLTVL.

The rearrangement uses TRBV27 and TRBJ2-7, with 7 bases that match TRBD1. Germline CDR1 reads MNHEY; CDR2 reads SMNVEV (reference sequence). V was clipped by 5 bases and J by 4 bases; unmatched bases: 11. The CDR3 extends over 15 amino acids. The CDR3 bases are TGTGCCAGCAGTCCCCGTAGGGGGCAAGGGTACGAGCAGTACTTC. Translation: CASSPRRGQGYEQYF.

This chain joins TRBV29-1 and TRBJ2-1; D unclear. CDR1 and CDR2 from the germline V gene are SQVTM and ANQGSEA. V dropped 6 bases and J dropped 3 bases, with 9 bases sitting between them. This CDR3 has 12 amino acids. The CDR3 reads CSVDISYNEQFF. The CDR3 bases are TGCAGCGTAGACATTAGCTACAATGAGCAGTTCTTC.

CDR3 loop: CASSERGLFSTDTQYF. For the CDR3, the DNA is TGTGCCAGCAGTGAACGGGGACTATTTAGCACAGATACGCAGTATTTT. The chain combines TRBV6-1 with TRBJ2-3; 7 bases are shared with TRBD2. V shed 2 bases, J shed 0 bases, and the junction held 5 bases outside the gene matches. This CDR3 contains 16 residues. The germline gives CDR1 MNHNS, CDR2 SASEGT.

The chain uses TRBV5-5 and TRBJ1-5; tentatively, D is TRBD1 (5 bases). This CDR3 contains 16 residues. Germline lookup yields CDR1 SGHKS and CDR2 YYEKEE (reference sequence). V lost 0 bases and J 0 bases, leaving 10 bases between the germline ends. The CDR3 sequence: CASSLGRTHSNQPQHF. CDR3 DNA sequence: TGTGCCAGCAGCTTGGGGCGGACACATAGCAATCAGCCCCAGCATTTT.

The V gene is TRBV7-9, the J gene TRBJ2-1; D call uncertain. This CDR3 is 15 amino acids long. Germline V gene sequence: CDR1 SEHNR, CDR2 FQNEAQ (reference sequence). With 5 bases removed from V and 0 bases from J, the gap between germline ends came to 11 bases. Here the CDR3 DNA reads TGTGCCAGCAGCCCAACTTGCGGCTCCTACAATGAGCAGTTCTTC. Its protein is CASSPTCGSYNEQFF.

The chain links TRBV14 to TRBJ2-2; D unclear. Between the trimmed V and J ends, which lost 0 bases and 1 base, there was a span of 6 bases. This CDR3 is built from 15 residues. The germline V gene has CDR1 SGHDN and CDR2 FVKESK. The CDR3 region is CASSQEPMNTGELFF. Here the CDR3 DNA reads TGTGCCAGCAGCCAAGAACCTATGAACACCGGGGAGCTGTTTTTT.